This TCR beta chain stems from a study of T cells in narcolepsy. Regarding this clone: The antigen is undetermined.

General study points: In some patient and control memory CD4+ samples, autoreactive clones were absent. Comparing one patient's CSF and blood CD4+ clonotypes highlighted HCRT- and TRIB2-specific autoreactive clonotypes.

The V gene's germline CDR1 is SEHNR and CDR2 FQNEAQ (reference sequence). The CDR3 has 16 residues. V was pared by 4 bases and J by 0 bases, with 12 bases between. Here immunoSEQ multiplex PCR was the method, and the copy in TCRdb shows in-frame clones only, minus some. The data contain about 25,000 clones, roughly 86% of them singletons. This chain links TRBV7-9 with TRBJ2-2; D unclear. The source of this sequence is a human donor with narcolepsy. Sequencing used CD45RA- memory CD4+ T cells from PBMCs. DNA for the CDR3: TGTGCCAGCAGCTCTGACCAAATAGCGAACACCGGGGAGCTGTTTTTT. It yields the protein CASSSDQIANTGELFF. Combining the CDR3 with reference TRBV7-9 and TRBJ2-2 gives the whole variable domain DTGVSQNPRHKITKRGQNVTFRCDPISEHNRLYWYRQTLGQGPEFLTYFQNEAQLEKSRLLSDRFSAERPKGSFSTLEIQRTEQGDSAMYLCASSSDQIANTGELFFGEGSRLTVL.